Listed below are T cell receptor beta chains from one sample, sequenced in a study of T cell repertoires in cytomegalovirus infection. TCRdb ran MiXCR on the reads and lists one entry per CDR3 protein. The table shows some 300,000 distinct CDR3 sequences, with approximately 14% occurring only once. Material: PBMCs. The source is a human donor in good health (CMV status not recorded). Some clones in this sample may be carry-over from other donors' samples. Each CDR3 is given with its conserved first and last residue. The order of the fields is J gene, clone size, V gene, CDR3 protein. Clone size is shown for a subset of rows, as once, few, many or a class of expanded clone.

J: TRBJ2-3
size: many
V: TRBV7-2
CDR3: CASSSGLAGGSYTQYF

J: TRBJ2-1
size: few
V: TRBV23-1
CDR3: CASLGGGGNEQFF

J: TRBJ2-7
size: -
V: TRBV7-2
CDR3: CASSLLGGGGASYEQYF

J: TRBJ1-1
size: few
V: TRBV5-1
CDR3: CASSPRTLNTEAFF

J: TRBJ2-5
size: many
V: TRBV7-6
CDR3: CASSLGQGPGQETQYF

J: TRBJ2-5
size: few
V: TRBV6-2/TRBV6-3
CDR3: CASSSAWETQYF

J: TRBJ1-2
size: many
V: TRBV28
CDR3: CASSADGTNYGYTF

J: TRBJ2-7
size: -
V: TRBV5-5
CDR3: CASSFFSGTYEQYF

J: TRBJ2-1
size: many
V: TRBV6-2/TRBV6-3
CDR3: CASSNPTGGWGRRDNEQFF

J: TRBJ2-5
size: -
V: TRBV24-1
CDR3: CATSERPQETQYF

J: TRBJ2-1
size: many
V: TRBV6-2/TRBV6-3
CDR3: CASREAGGPYNEQFF

J: TRBJ2-3
size: many
V: TRBV7-8
CDR3: CASSSLATRSTDTQYF

J: TRBJ1-3
size: many
V: TRBV7-8
CDR3: CASSRSPGQVSGNTIYF

J: TRBJ1-2
size: few
V: TRBV20-1
CDR3: CSASPGAGYTF

J: TRBJ1-1
size: many
V: TRBV7-8
CDR3: CASSRARTANTEAFF

J: TRBJ1-6
size: many
V: TRBV7-9
CDR3: CAGSGTGTGNSPLHF

J: TRBJ2-2
size: -
V: TRBV7-9
CDR3: CASSLWQAGELFF

J: TRBJ1-2
size: many
V: TRBV6-6
CDR3: CASSYMGREDGYTF

J: TRBJ1-1
size: many
V: TRBV7-9
CDR3: CASSHRADTEAFF

J: TRBJ2-7
size: many
V: TRBV12-3/TRBV12-4
CDR3: CASSGDLSYEQYF

J: TRBJ1-6
size: -
V: TRBV4-2
CDR3: CASTSGTDNSPLHF

J: TRBJ2-5
size: few
V: TRBV6-5
CDR3: CASSYNGREETQYF

J: TRBJ2-1
size: -
V: TRBV7-2
CDR3: CASSSALGEQFF

J: TRBJ1-4
size: few
V: TRBV5-1
CDR3: CASSYYSIGGGEKLFF

J: TRBJ1-5
size: many
V: TRBV15
CDR3: CATSSVGGNQPQHF

J: TRBJ1-1
size: -
V: TRBV12-3/TRBV12-4
CDR3: CASSQTGRAFF

J: TRBJ2-2
size: many
V: TRBV7-8
CDR3: CASYLAGVGIGGELFF

J: TRBJ2-7
size: many
V: TRBV7-2
CDR3: CASSAGLASYEQYF

J: TRBJ1-2
size: few
V: TRBV27
CDR3: CASSSRSDYGYTF